A single sample is the source of the 20 T cell receptor beta chains below, sequenced in a study of regulatory T cells in long-lasting Graves disease. CDR3 regions were amplified by Arm-PCR using iRepertoire HTBI primers to build TCR beta libraries. TCRdb reprocessed the multiplex PCR reads with MiXCR, giving one entry per CDR3 protein. Seen here are hundreds of thousands of distinct CDR3 sequences, around 17% observed once, and the top ten hold 15% to 20%. Documented time point: newly diagnosed GD, antithyroid drugs for less than 3 months. Making the TCR library involved RNA that had been extracted from PBMCs. This same sample was also part of a study on T cells in Graves' hyperthyroidism and ophthalmopathy.

The material was peripheral blood mononuclear cells (PBMCs), obtained at new diagnosis, from a patient treated with antithyroid drugs. These receptors came from a woman aged 25 to 39 with Graves disease.

This chain connects TRBV28 to TRBJ1-1; the match to TRBD1 covers 8 bases. V shed 4 bases, J shed 8 bases, and the junction held 12 bases outside the gene matches. The CDR3 spans 15 residues. Germline CDR1 reads MDHEN; CDR2 reads SYDVKM. This CDR3 reads CASSSAGQGELEAFF. The CDR3, as DNA: TGTGCCAGCAGTTCCGCCGGACAGGGCGAACTAGAAGCTTTCTTT. The full variable domain, rest sourced from reference TRBV28 and TRBJ1-1, is DVKVTQSSRYLVKRTGEKVFLECVQDMDHENMFWYRQDPGLGLRLIYFSYDVKMKEKGDIPEGYSVSREKKERFSLILESASTNQTSMYLCASSSAGQGELEAFFGQGTRLTVV.

J is TRBJ2-7 and V is TRBV19; a possible D gene is TRBD2 (5 bases). Germline V lookup: CDR1 LNHDA, CDR2 SQIVND (reference sequence). The ends were cut back, 5 bases at V and 4 bases at J, with 15 bases in the middle. The CDR3 runs 14 residues. The CDR3: CASSWSTGSYEQYF. CDR3 sequence (DNA): TGTGCCAGTAGTTGGTCGACGGGGTCATACGAGCAGTACTTC.

The chain links TRBV20-1 to TRBJ2-7; weak D call: TRBD1 (6 bases). This CDR3 is built from 15 residues. V was cut by 0 bases and J by 4 bases, with 16 bases left in between. Looked up from germline, CDR1 is DFQATT and CDR2 is SNEGSKA (reference sequence). The CDR3 sequence: CSARDATGDPYEQYF. Here the CDR3 DNA reads TGCAGTGCTAGAGATGCGACAGGCGATCCTTACGAGCAGTACTTC.

This clonotype was counted many times. The rearrangement uses TRBV11-2 and TRBJ1-1; tentatively, D is TRBD1 (5 bases). The CDR3 extends over 16 amino acids. Germline V lookup: CDR1 SGHAT, CDR2 FQNNGV. Trimming removed 5 bases from V and 5 bases from J, with 21 bases in between. The CDR3 DNA sequence: TGTGCCAGCAGCCCAGGGCGGGACGGGGGACGGACTGAAGCTTTCTTT. It translates to CASSPGRDGGRTEAFF.

The V and J genes are TRBV28 and TRBJ2-1; D gene ambiguous. The CDR3 extends over 13 amino acids. The germline CDR1 and CDR2 sequences are MDHEN and SYDVKM. V lost 2 bases and J 12 bases, leaving 14 bases between the germline ends. CDR3 in DNA: TGTGCCAGCAGTTTACCCCTTGGTGTGGGGCAGTTCTTC. It encodes CASSLPLGVGQFF.

The chain carries TRBV20-1 and TRBJ2-4; 10 nucleotides match TRBD1. Germline V gene data show CDR1 as DFQATT and CDR2 as SNEGSKA (reference sequence). The CDR3 loop spans 20 amino acids. With V trimmed by 0 bases and J by 2 bases, 16 bases remained unmatched. The chain's CDR3 is CSARENRDRGRTLSKNIQYF. CDR3 in DNA: TGCAGTGCTAGAGAAAACCGGGACAGGGGCCGTACGTTATCCAAAAACATTCAGTACTTC.

This clonotype was detected many times. The chain links TRBV12-3 or TRBV12-4 to TRBJ2-5; D possibly uses TRBD1 or TRBD2 (5 bases each). The CDR3 runs 15 residues. The V and J ends lost 3 bases and 1 base respectively, with 12 bases between them. Here the CDR3 DNA reads TGTGCCAGCAGTTTGGGGACCACTGTCCAAGAGACCCAGTACTTC. Translation gives CASSLGTTVQETQYF.

Regarding this clonotype: At one of its ends the junction is not consistent with the germline gene, which may arise from a read error. The J gene is TRBJ2-7, the V gene TRBV19; D not resolved. Germline-derived CDR1 and CDR2 are LNHDA and SQIVND (reference sequence). The CDR3 is 12 residues long. The CDR3 protein is CASSIGGVAPVF. The CDR3 DNA follows: TGTGCCAGTAGTATAGGTGGGGTGGCCCCGGTCTTC.

This clonotype was seen more than once but under ten times. V and J are TRBV6-1 and TRBJ1-2; 10 bases align to TRBD1. J was trimmed by 2 bases and V by 2 bases; bases with no gene match: 2. Germline V gene lookup returns CDR1 MNHNS and CDR2 SASEGT. This CDR3 region has 15 residues. For the CDR3, the DNA is TGTGCCAGCAGTGAAAGGGGACAGGGGAACTATGGCTACACCTTC. Translation: CASSERGQGNYGYTF.

The chain carries TRBV7-2 and TRBJ2-1; the D is unclear. Germline CDR1 SGHTA, CDR2 FQGNSA. V lost 7 bases and J lost 7, with 20 bases in between. This CDR3 has 15 amino acids. Here the CDR3 reads CASTPQSLTRNEQFF. The CDR3 DNA reads TGTGCCAGCACTCCCCAGTCCCTGACGAGAAATGAGCAGTTCTTC.

This clonotype was picked up a small number of times. The chain links TRBV5-1 to TRBJ1-4; no clear D gene. Germline loops: CDR1 SGHRS, CDR2 YFSETQ. This CDR3 has 15 residues. Trimming pared 0 bases from V and 8 bases from J, leaving 14 bases between. In DNA form, the CDR3 reads TGCGCCAGCAGCTTGGTTGGCCGAGGGTCGGAAAAACTGTTTTTT. Amino acids: CASSLVGRGSEKLFF.

The chain couples TRBV7-9 to TRBJ1-2; possible D gene TRBD1, 5 bases. Looked up from germline, CDR1 is SEHNR and CDR2 is FQNEAQ (reference sequence). Deletions cut 3 bases from V and 7 bases from J, with 12 bases between. CDR3 size: 13 residues. CDR3 region: CASSFPGTFGYTF. The DNA of the CDR3 is TGTGCCAGCAGCTTCCCAGGGACGTTTGGCTACACCTTC.

This clonotype occurred a few times. This rearrangement joins TRBV5-6 to TRBJ1-4, with D perhaps TRBD1 (6 bases). The germline V gene has CDR1 SGHDT and CDR2 YYEEEE. The CDR3 consists of 12 residues. The ends were cut back, 3 bases at V and 12 bases at J, with 12 bases in the middle. CDR3: CASSWGRGELFF. The DNA of the CDR3 is TGTGCCAGCAGCTGGGGAAGGGGGGAACTGTTTTTT.

This clonotype was seen at least ten times. The chain links TRBV28 to TRBJ2-7; D ambiguous. The CDR3 totals 12 residues. The germline V gene encodes CDR1 MDHEN and CDR2 SYDVKM. Trimming pared 6 bases from V and 2 bases from J, leaving 8 bases between. As DNA, the CDR3 is TGTGCCAGCAGAGAGACAACCTACGAGCAGTACTTC. Its translation is CASRETTYEQYF. Variable domain in full (rest from reference TRBV28 and TRBJ2-7): DVKVTQSSRYLVKRTGEKVFLECVQDMDHENMFWYRQDPGLGLRLIYFSYDVKMKEKGDIPEGYSVSREKKERFSLILESASTNQTSMYLCASRETTYEQYFGPGTRLTVT.

This clonotype was recorded many times. The rearrangement joins TRBV28 to TRBJ1-1, with D maybe TRBD1 (6 bases). The CDR3 is made up of 14 amino acids. Trimming removed 11 bases at V and 1 base at J, with 17 bases between. The germline V gene encodes CDR1 MDHEN and CDR2 SYDVKM. CDR3: CAGQEGGANTEAFF. CDR3 bases: TGTGCCGGCCAAGAAGGGGGGGCGAACACTGAAGCTTTCTTT.

This clonotype was seen a few times. The V and J genes are TRBV7-2 and TRBJ2-7; no reliable D call. The CDR3 sequence is 14 residues long. Per the germline V gene, CDR1 is SGHTA and CDR2 is FQGNSA. Trimming left V 5 bases short and J 5 bases short, with 16 bases between. DNA for the CDR3: TGTGCCAGCAGCACTCGACACCAGTCGAACGAGCAGTACTTC. This gives the protein CASSTRHQSNEQYF.

There are many counts of this clonotype. This chain connects TRBV29-1 to TRBJ2-1; D gene ambiguous. The germline V gene encodes CDR1 SQVTM and CDR2 ANQGSEA. This CDR3 has 10 amino acids. V was pared by 7 bases and J by 9 bases, with 10 bases between. The CDR3 DNA reads TGCAGCGCCGAACCGCCTGAGCAGTTCTTC. As protein: CSAEPPEQFF.

The chain links TRBV20-1 to TRBJ2-7, with TRBD1 matching over 11 bases. Germline values: CDR1 DFQATT, CDR2 SNEGSKA (reference sequence). The CDR3 totals 17 residues. V shed 0 bases, J shed 3 bases, and the junction held 10 bases outside the gene matches. This CDR3 reads CSARDSGGQGGYYEQYF. In DNA form, the CDR3 reads TGCAGTGCTAGAGATTCCGGGGGACAGGGGGGTTACTACGAGCAGTACTTC.

Many counts were recorded for this clonotype. The genes are TRBV6-1 and TRBJ2-3, with TRBD2 identical over 7 bases. The CDR3 totals 15 residues. Germline V gene lookup returns CDR1 MNHNS and CDR2 SASEGT. The V gene end was trimmed by 1 base and the J gene end by 4 bases; junction bases not matched to a gene: 5. CDR3 amino acids: CASSEVGGSPDTQYF. In nucleotides, the CDR3 is TGTGCCAGCAGTGAAGTCGGCGGGAGCCCAGATACGCAGTATTTT.

V and J are TRBV5-5 and TRBJ2-3, with D maybe TRBD2 (6 bases). Germline lookup yields CDR1 SGHKS and CDR2 YYEKEE (reference sequence). CDR3 size: 15 residues. V lost 2 bases to trimming and J lost 3 bases, with 13 bases between them. CDR3 region: CASSFPPGTTDTQYF. The CDR3 DNA sequence: TGTGCCAGCAGCTTTCCCCCAGGGACTACAGATACGCAGTATTTT.